A selection of T cell receptor beta chains follows, all from one sample in a study of glioma-infiltrating T cells after dendritic cell vaccination. TCRdb's table, derived via immunoSEQ multiplex PCR, lists solely in-frame clones and lacks some. Of 65,000 to 80,000 clones listed, around 87% were seen once; the top ten hold about 2.2%. This sample comprised blood, obtained after dendritic cell vaccination. The source of these receptors is a human donor with glioblastoma. The CDR3 runs from the conserved cysteine through the conserved F or W. Each record gives: V gene, clone size, J gene, D gene, CDR3 protein, CDR3 DNA. D genes are given only for firm matches. Only some rows state a clone size, as once, few, many or a class for expanded clones.

>TRBV7-9|.|TRBJ2-7|TRBD2
CASSPYSGRVTYEQYF
TGTGCCAGCAGTCCTTATAGCGGGAGGGTCACCTACGAGCAGTACTTC
>TRBV19|once|TRBJ1-6|TRBD1
CASSGQVSYNSPLHF
TGTGCCAGTAGTGGACAGGTCAGCTATAATTCACCCCTCCACTTT
>TRBV30|.|TRBJ2-2|TRBD2
CARTSGSPGELFF
TGTGCCCGGACTAGCGGGAGCCCCGGGGAGCTGTTTTTT
>TRBV11-2|.|TRBJ2-5|TRBD2
CASSFVGWAGAETQYF
TGTGCCAGCAGCTTTGTGGGATGGGCGGGAGCGGAGACCCAGTACTTC
>TRBV4-1|.|TRBJ1-4|.
CASSQDAAFPSTNEKLFF
TGCGCCAGCAGCCAAGATGCGGCCTTCCCCTCAACTAATGAAAAACTGTTTTTT
>TRBV23-1|.|TRBJ2-1|TRBD1
CASGDRAYNEQFF
TGCGCCAGCGGGGACAGGGCTTACAATGAGCAGTTCTTC
>TRBV19|.|TRBJ2-2|.
CASSIPPGKDTGELFF
TGTGCCAGTAGTATCCCTCCGGGGAAGGACACCGGGGAGCTGTTTTTT
>TRBV2|once|TRBJ1-5|TRBD1
CASSDQGAYQPQHF
TGTGCCAGCAGTGACCAGGGGGCGTATCAGCCCCAGCATTTT
>TRBV5-6|.|TRBJ2-5|TRBD2
CASSLAGAQETQYF
TGTGCCAGCAGCTTAGCGGGGGCACAAGAGACCCAGTACTTC
>TRBV4-3|.|TRBJ2-3|.
CASSQGGIYTDTQYF
TGCGCCAGCAGCCAAGGCGGGATTTACACAGATACGCAGTATTTT
>TRBV29-1|.|TRBJ2-3|TRBD2
CSTASGGDTQYF
TGCAGCACTGCTAGCGGGGGGGATACGCAGTATTTT
>TRBV11-2|few|TRBJ2-1|TRBD2
CASSLGLDNEQFF
TGTGCCAGCAGCCTCGGACTAGACAATGAGCAGTTCTTC
>TRBV7-2|once|TRBJ1-5|.
CASSLAPVQPQHF
TGTGCCAGCAGCTTAGCGCCGGTTCAGCCCCAGCATTTT
>TRBV2|.|TRBJ2-3|TRBD2
CASSLSGGPSPGQYF
TGTGCCAGCAGTCTTAGCGGGGGGCCCTCCCCGGGGCAGTATTTT
>TRBV5-4|.|TRBJ1-4|.
CASSNDGATNEKLFF
TGTGCCAGCAGCAACGACGGAGCAACTAATGAAAAACTGTTTTTT
>TRBV7-8|.|TRBJ1-1|.
CASSLATAQGNEAFF
TGTGCCAGCAGCTTAGCGACGGCGCAGGGTAATGAAGCTTTCTTT
>TRBV5-4|.|TRBJ2-7|TRBD1
CASSSRQDRAPEQYF
TGTGCCAGCAGCTCGCGCCAGGACAGGGCCCCCGAGCAGTACTTC
>TRBV4-1|.|TRBJ2-1|.
CASSQEGGRVSYNEQFF
TGCGCCAGCAGCCAAGAAGGCGGCAGGGTCTCCTACAATGAGCAGTTCTTC
>TRBV5-1|.|TRBJ2-6|.
CASSLERAGGSGANVLTF
TGCGCCAGCAGCTTGGAGCGGGCAGGGGGGTCTGGGGCCAACGTCCTGACTTTC
>TRBV5-5|.|TRBJ1-2|.
CASSLDPGQLGYGYTF
TGTGCCAGCAGCCTGGACCCTGGACAACTCGGATATGGCTACACCTTC
>TRBV2|.|TRBJ2-2|.
CASSGARRDGELFF
TGTGCCAGCAGTGGGGCTAGGAGGGACGGGGAGCTGTTTTTT
>TRBV27|.|TRBJ2-2|.
CASSLGGRVVTGELFF
TGTGCCAGCAGTTTAGGGGGCAGGGTGGTCACCGGGGAGCTGTTTTTT
>TRBV7-8|.|TRBJ1-2|.
CASSLEPLLLSYTF
TGTGCCAGCAGCTTAGAGCCCCTCCTCCTTAGCTACACCTTC
>TRBV4-3|.|TRBJ2-1|TRBD2
CASSQEGISGRAGEQFF
TGCGCCAGCAGCCAAGAGGGAATTAGCGGGAGGGCCGGTGAGCAGTTCTTC
>TRBV27|.|TRBJ1-1|TRBD1
CASSSPQTGITEAFF
TGTGCCAGCAGTTCACCCCAGACAGGGATCACTGAAGCTTTCTTT
>TRBV5-1|.|TRBJ2-1|.
CASSLQTPSYNEQFF
TGCGCCAGCAGTCTCCAAACTCCGTCCTACAATGAGCAGTTCTTC
>TRBV18|.|TRBJ1-5|TRBD1
CASSRQGGNQPQHF
TGTGCCAGCTCACGACAGGGTGGCAATCAGCCCCAGCATTTT
>TRBV27|.|TRBJ1-6|.
CASSFGPRGSPLHF
TGTGCCAGCAGTTTCGGACCTAGGGGGTCACCCCTCCACTTT
>TRBV5-1|.|TRBJ1-1|.
CASSLVIPGTEAFF
TGCGCCAGCAGCTTGGTTATTCCGGGCACTGAAGCTTTCTTT
>TRBV6-1|.|TRBJ1-4|TRBD1
CASSGLTGGAEEKLFF
TGTGCCAGCAGTGGCCTGACAGGGGGCGCGGAAGAAAAACTGTTTTTT
>TRBV5-8|.|TRBJ1-3|TRBD1
CASSCYPGGRNTIYF
TGTGCCAGCAGCTGTTATCCAGGGGGCAGGAACACCATATATTTT
>TRBV5-1|.|TRBJ2-5|TRBD2
CASSPGTSWETQYF
TGCGCCAGCAGCCCCGGGACTAGCTGGGAGACCCAGTACTTC
>TRBV19|once|TRBJ2-5|.
CASSTQGSGETQYF
TGTGCCAGTAGTACCCAGGGGTCGGGCGAGACCCAGTACTTC
>TRBV19|.|TRBJ1-6|TRBD1
CASSIGQGVYNSPLHF
TGTGCCAGTAGTATTGGACAGGGGGTCTATAATTCACCCCTCCACTTT
>TRBV5-1|.|TRBJ2-3|.
CASSWDHRASTDTQYF
TGCGCCAGCAGCTGGGATCACAGGGCCAGCACAGATACGCAGTATTTT
>TRBV10-1|.|TRBJ2-2|.
CASARDLLTGELFF
TGCGCCTCCGCGCGGGACCTACTCACCGGGGAGCTGTTTTTT
>TRBV5-1|.|TRBJ2-3|TRBD2
CASSLGASGGTDTQYF
TGCGCCAGCAGCTTGGGGGCCAGCGGGGGCACAGATACGCAGTATTTT
>TRBV5-1|.|TRBJ1-2|.
CASSLEGESYGYTF
TGCGCCAGCAGCTTGGAAGGGGAAAGCTATGGCTACACCTTC
>TRBV20-1|.|TRBJ2-5|TRBD2
CSARRGETQYF
TGCAGTGCCAGGCGGGGGGAGACCCAGTACTTC
>TRBV2|.|TRBJ2-2|TRBD1
CASSERQGDGELFF
TGTGCCAGCAGTGAACGGCAGGGGGACGGGGAGCTGTTTTTT
>TRBV5-1|.|TRBJ1-5|.
CASSRGGSSNQPQHF
TGCGCCAGCAGCCGTGGGGGCTCTAGCAATCAGCCCCAGCATTTT
>TRBV5-1|.|TRBJ2-5|.
CASSWGSSGKKETQYF
TGCGCCAGCAGCTGGGGGAGTAGCGGAAAGAAAGAGACCCAGTACTTC
>TRBV27|.|TRBJ1-5|.
CASSLSPARDKAQHF
TGTGCCAGCAGTTTATCCCCGGCTCGGGACAAGGCCCAGCATTTT